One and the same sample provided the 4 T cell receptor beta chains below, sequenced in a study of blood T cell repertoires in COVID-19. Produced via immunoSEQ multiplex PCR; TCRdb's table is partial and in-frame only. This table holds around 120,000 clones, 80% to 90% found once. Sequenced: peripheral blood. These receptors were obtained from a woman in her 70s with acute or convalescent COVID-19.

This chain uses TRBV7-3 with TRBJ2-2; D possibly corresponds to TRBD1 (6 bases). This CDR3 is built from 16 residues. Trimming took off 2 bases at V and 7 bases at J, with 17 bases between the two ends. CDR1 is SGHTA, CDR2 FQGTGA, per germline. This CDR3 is CASSLFPWQGNGELFF. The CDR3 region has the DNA TGTGCCAGCAGCTTATTCCCCTGGCAGGGGAACGGGGAGCTGTTTTTT. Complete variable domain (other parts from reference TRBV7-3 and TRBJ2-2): GAGVSQTPSNKVTEKGKYVELRCDPISGHTALYWYRQSLGQGPEFLIYFQGTGAADDSGLPNDRFFAVRPEGSVSTLKIQRTERGDSAVYLCASSLFPWQGNGELFFGEGSRLTVL.

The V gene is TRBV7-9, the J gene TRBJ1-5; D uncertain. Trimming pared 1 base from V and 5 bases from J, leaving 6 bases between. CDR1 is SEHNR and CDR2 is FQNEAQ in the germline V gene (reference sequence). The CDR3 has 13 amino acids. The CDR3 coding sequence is TGTGCCAGCAGCTTAGAGAGCCATCAGCCCCAGCATTTT. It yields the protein CASSLESHQPQHF. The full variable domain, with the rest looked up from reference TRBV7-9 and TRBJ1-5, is DTGVSQNPRHKITKRGQNVTFRCDPISEHNRLYWYRQTLGQGPEFLTYFQNEAQLEKSRLLSDRFSAERPKGSFSTLEIQRTEQGDSAMYLCASSLESHQPQHFGDGTRLSIL.

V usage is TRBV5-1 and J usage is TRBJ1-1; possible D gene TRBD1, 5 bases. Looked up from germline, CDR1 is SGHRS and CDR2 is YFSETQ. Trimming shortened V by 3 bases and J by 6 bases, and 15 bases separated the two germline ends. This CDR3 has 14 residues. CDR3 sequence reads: CASSYEPRGAEAFF. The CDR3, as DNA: TGCGCCAGCAGCTACGAACCTCGGGGGGCTGAAGCTTTCTTT. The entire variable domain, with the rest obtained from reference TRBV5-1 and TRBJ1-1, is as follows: KAGVTQTPRYLIKTRGQQVTLSCSPISGHRSVSWYQQTPGQGLQFLFEYFSETQRNKGNFPGRFSGRQFSNSRSEMNVSTLELGDSALYLCASSYEPRGAEAFFGQGTRLTVV.

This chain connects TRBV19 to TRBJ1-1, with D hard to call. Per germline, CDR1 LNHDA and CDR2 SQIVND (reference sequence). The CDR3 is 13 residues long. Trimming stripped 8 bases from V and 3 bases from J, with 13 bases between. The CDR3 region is CASQTLADTEAFF. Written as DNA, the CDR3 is TGTGCCAGTCAGACCCTGGCGGACACTGAAGCTTTCTTT. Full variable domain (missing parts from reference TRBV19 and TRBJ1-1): DGGITQSPKYLFRKEGQNVTLSCEQNLNHDAMYWYRQDPGQGLRLIYYSQIVNDFQKGDIAEGYSVSREKKESFPLTVTSAQKNPTAFYLCASQTLADTEAFFGQGTRLTVV.